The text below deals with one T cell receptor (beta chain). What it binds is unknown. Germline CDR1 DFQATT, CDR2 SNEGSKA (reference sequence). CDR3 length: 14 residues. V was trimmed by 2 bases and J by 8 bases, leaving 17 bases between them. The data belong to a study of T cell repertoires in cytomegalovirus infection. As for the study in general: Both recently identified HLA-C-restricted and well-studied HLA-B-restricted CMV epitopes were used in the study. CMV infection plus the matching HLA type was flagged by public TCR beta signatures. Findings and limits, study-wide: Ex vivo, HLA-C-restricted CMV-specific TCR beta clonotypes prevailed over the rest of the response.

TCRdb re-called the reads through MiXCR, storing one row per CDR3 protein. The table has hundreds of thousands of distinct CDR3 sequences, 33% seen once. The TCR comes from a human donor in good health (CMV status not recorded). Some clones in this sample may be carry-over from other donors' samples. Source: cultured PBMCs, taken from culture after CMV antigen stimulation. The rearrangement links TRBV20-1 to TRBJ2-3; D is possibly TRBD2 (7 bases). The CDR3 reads CSARSRGRGGTQYF. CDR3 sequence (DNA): TGCAGTGCTAGATCGCGCGGGAGAGGGGGTACGCAGTATTTT.